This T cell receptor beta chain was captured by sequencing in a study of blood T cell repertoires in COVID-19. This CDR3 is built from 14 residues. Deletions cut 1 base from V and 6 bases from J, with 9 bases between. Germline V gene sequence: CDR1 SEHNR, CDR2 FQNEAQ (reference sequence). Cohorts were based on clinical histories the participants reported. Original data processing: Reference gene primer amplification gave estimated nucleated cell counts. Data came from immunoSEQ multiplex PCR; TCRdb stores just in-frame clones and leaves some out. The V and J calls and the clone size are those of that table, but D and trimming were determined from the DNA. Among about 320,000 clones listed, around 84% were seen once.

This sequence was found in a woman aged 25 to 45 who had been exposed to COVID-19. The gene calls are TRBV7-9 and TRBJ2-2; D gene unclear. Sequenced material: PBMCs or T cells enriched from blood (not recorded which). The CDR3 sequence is CASSLDRVAGELFF. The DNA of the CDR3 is TGTGCCAGCAGCTTAGATCGGGTGGCCGGGGAGCTGTTTTTT.